This T cell receptor (beta chain) stems from a study of cytomegalovirus exposure and HLA in healthy donors (dated by TCRdb to 2016 to 2017). Notes on the research overall: According to a later analysis, one platform produced both the 100 to 150 validation repertoires and the roughly 640 repertoires of the first cohort. The study aimed to test whether cataloging public T cell receptors could reveal signatures of past pathogen exposure. To predict cytomegalovirus infection status, the study combined high-throughput TCR immunosequencing, statistical association of individual TCRs with disease status, and machine learning. Besides the first cohort of approximately 670 subjects, a separate validation cohort made up of over 100 different subjects was used. The study at large found these results: The study gave a list of about 150 TCR beta chains associated with cytomegalovirus. In vitro tests confirmed that three of the cytomegalovirus-associated TCR beta chains recognize cytomegalovirus antigens. The authors suggested that the approach could potentially be extended to other disease states and immunological phenotypes. A later analysis had no HLA typing for the validation cohort, so co-occurrence there was scored across all 130 or so repertoires. Most TCR sequences were seen in very few donors, while some public TCRs were found in many individuals. In a later analysis, TCRs clustered in the first cohort were found to also tend to co-occur in the 120 validation repertoires, with 85% to 95% of cluster scores above 0. The classifier was reported to diagnose cytomegalovirus status with high specificity and sensitivity in both the original cohort and the validation cohort.

The donors belonged to the validation cohort of over a hundred subjects, which was separate from the roughly 670-subject first cohort. Note on this clone: Its antigen is unknown. One base away there is no much larger clone; base qualities are not given.

From cysteine to phenylalanine, the CDR3 is 16 amino acids long. Solely the CDR3 DNA is kept, with 48 bases framed from the first base. V is pared back by 3 bases and J by 1 base, with 18 bases lying between the germline termini. CDR1 and CDR2 (GTSNPN, SVGIG) derive from the germline V gene (reference sequence). Libraries came from the immunoSEQ multiplex PCR assay. The authors processed their data as follows. To diagnose cytomegalovirus status from the catalog of TCR beta chain sequences, a statistical classification framework was built. This immuneACCESS table, as held by TCRdb, lists in-frame sequences with V and J called but not all clones. Of the missing ones, under half trace to an unresolved V gene in checked studies; the others have no known cause. V, J and clone size reflect that table, while D and trimming were determined from the DNA. Present in this sample are about 360,000 clones, roughly 88% of which were seen just once. The top ten constitute approximately 0.86% of the sample.

This clonotype originated in a woman aged 18-35 years in good health and CMV-seronegative. Sequences were obtained from PBMCs. The chain is assembled from TRBV30 and TRBJ1-1; a tentative D match to TRBD1 spans 5 bases. The bases are TGTGCCTGGAGAGCCCCGGGACGGGGGGGGAACACTGAAGCTTTCTTT. Its protein product is CAWRAPGRGGNTEAFF.